Given below is one T cell receptor (beta chain) in context. Its target is unknown. Trimming removed 2 bases from V and 4 bases from J, with 6 bases in between. Germline values: CDR1 SGHVS, CDR2 FNYEAQ. The CDR3 runs 13 residues. This entry is derived from a study of response to subunit inactivated influenza vaccine. General study results and limits: That few new T cells are recruited by each seasonal influenza vaccination was the authors' suggestion.

TCRdb reprocessed the RT-PCR reads via MiXCR and lists one record per CDR3 protein. The sample records around 470,000 distinct CDR3 sequences, 7.2% being singletons. The sample in question was PBMCs from blood, obtained roughly 24 months after vaccination. V is TRBV7-6 and J is TRBJ1-5; D ambiguous. This clonotype was obtained from a man aged 45 to 75 who received an inactivated influenza vaccine. CDR3 coding DNA: TGTGCCAGCAGCTTATGGGAGAATCAGCCCCAGCATTTT. Translated: CASSLWENQPQHF.